The 20 T cell receptor beta chains below come from one sample, sequenced in a study of identical twins. TCRdb ran MiXCR on the 5' RACE reads and lists one entry per CDR3 protein. The sample carries around 220,000 distinct CDR3 sequences, over 9.5% recorded once. The specimen was memory T cells sorted from blood. The receptors stem from a man between 50 and 59 years old in good health.

There are many counts of this clonotype. The V and J genes are TRBV5-1 and TRBJ2-1, with 10 bases that match TRBD2. Germline values: CDR1 SGHRS, CDR2 YFSETQ. V was clipped by 2 bases and J by 8 bases; unmatched bases: 4. CDR3 size: 14 residues. The CDR3 region is CASSFASGGHEQFF. The CDR3 bases are TGCGCCAGCAGCTTCGCTAGCGGGGGTCATGAGCAGTTCTTC.

This clonotype turned up a few times. The chain is built from TRBV20-1 and TRBJ2-1; D is undetermined. This CDR3 is 14 amino acids long. V was trimmed by 0 bases and J by 6 bases, leaving 12 bases between them. Germline V gene sequence: CDR1 DFQATT, CDR2 SNEGSKA (reference sequence). As DNA, the CDR3 is TGCAGTGCTAGAGATCTGCGAGGTCTCAATGAGCAGTTCTTC. It translates to CSARDLRGLNEQFF.

Many counts were recorded for this clonotype. The rearrangement uses TRBV12-3 or TRBV12-4 and TRBJ2-7, with D perhaps TRBD2 (6 bases). The CDR3 extends over 13 amino acids. V was pared by 4 bases and J by 4 bases, with 11 bases between. The CDR3 bases are TGTGCCAGCAGTTCCGGGGGTTCGTACGAGCAGTACTTC. Protein product: CASSSGGSYEQYF.

Many counts were recorded for this clonotype. The genes are TRBV15 and TRBJ2-1, with D perhaps TRBD2 (5 bases). CDR3 length: 13 amino acids. V dropped 5 bases and J dropped 3 bases, with 8 bases sitting between them. Germline V gives CDR1 LNHNV, CDR2 YYDKDF (reference sequence). The CDR3 spells CATSGRGYNEQFF. The CDR3 DNA sequence: TGTGCCACCAGCGGACGGGGCTACAATGAGCAGTTCTTC.

This clonotype was counted many times. The J gene is TRBJ2-7, the V gene TRBV12-3 or TRBV12-4; TRBD1 matches 9 bases. This CDR3 is built from 12 residues. After removal of 5 bases from V and 6 bases from J, the junction contained 2 bases not matched to a gene. The CDR3: CASSPQGAEQYF. The CDR3 nucleotides are TGTGCCAGCAGTCCACAGGGGGCCGAGCAGTACTTC.

There are many counts of this clonotype. The chain is built from TRBV7-8 and TRBJ2-5, with D possibly being TRBD1 (6 bases). Looked up from germline, CDR1 is SGHVS and CDR2 is FQNEAQ. Trimming took off 1 base at V and 1 base at J, with 13 bases between the two ends. The CDR3 length is 16 residues. CDR3 nucleotides: TGTGCCAGCAGCTTAGGATATACAGGGAGCCAAGAGACCCAGTACTTC. This encodes CASSLGYTGSQETQYF.

The chain is built from TRBV12-3 or TRBV12-4 and TRBJ2-7; no firm D call. The ends were cut back, 4 bases at V and 0 bases at J, with 7 bases in the middle. The CDR3 is 13 amino acids. The CDR3 DNA is TGTGCCAGCAGTTCCTATAGCTCCTACGAGCAGTACTTC. Its translation: CASSSYSSYEQYF.

This clonotype was counted a few times. A much larger clone is a single base away; this may be a read error. V is TRBV6-2 or TRBV6-3 and J is TRBJ2-7, with D perhaps TRBD2 (6 bases). This CDR3 contains 14 residues. CDR1 and CDR2 from the germline V gene are MNHEY and SVGEGT. The CDR3 region has the DNA TGTGCCAGCACCGAGGCGGGATCAGGGTACGAGCAGTGCTTC. Residues: CASTEAGSGYEQCF.

In this sample, this clonotype turned up a few times. The chain carries TRBV27 and TRBJ1-5; D gene unclear. The length of the CDR3 is 15 residues. V was clipped by 2 bases and J by 6 bases, with 14 bases between them. Germline V gene lookup returns CDR1 MNHEY and CDR2 SMNVEV (reference sequence). The CDR3: CASSLRRTEVQPQHF. The CDR3 region has the DNA TGTGCCAGCAGTTTACGCCGGACGGAGGTTCAGCCCCAGCATTTT.

This clonotype occurred many times. The V gene is TRBV6-5, the J gene TRBJ1-1, with D unresolved. The ends were cut back, 4 bases at V and 1 base at J, with 16 bases in the middle. From germline, CDR1 is MNHEY and CDR2 SVGAGI. The CDR3 is 16 amino acids. For the CDR3, the DNA is TGTGCCAGCAGTTCACTCCTGCCATCATCGAACACTGAAGCTTTCTTT. This codes for CASSSLLPSSNTEAFF.

This clonotype appeared many times. The gene calls are TRBV20-1 and TRBJ2-7, with TRBD2 as a possible D gene (5 bases). CDR3 length: 14 amino acids. V was trimmed by 8 bases and J by 1 base, leaving 18 bases between them. Per germline, CDR1 DFQATT and CDR2 SNEGSKA (reference sequence). CDR3 amino acids: CSLPREGRSYEQYF. Here the CDR3 DNA reads TGCAGTCTACCCCGCGAGGGCAGATCCTACGAGCAGTACTTC.

The table lists this clonotype with many counts. The chain combines TRBV9 with TRBJ1-1; D is undetermined. With 0 bases removed from V and 4 bases from J, the gap between germline ends came to 7 bases. In germline, CDR1 is SGDLS, CDR2 YYNGEE. The CDR3 loop spans 13 amino acids. As DNA, the CDR3 is TGTGCCAGCAGCGTAGGATCAAGCACTGAAGCTTTCTTT. It encodes CASSVGSSTEAFF.

The sample holds many counts of this clonotype. V and J are TRBV7-9 and TRBJ2-5, with 7 bases matching TRBD1. The length of the CDR3 is 14 residues. CDR1 is SEHNR, CDR2 FQNEAQ, per germline (reference sequence). Germline trimming cut 5 bases from V and 2 bases from J; bases unmatched to any gene: 5. This CDR3 is CASSRGQRQETQYF. The CDR3 region has the DNA TGTGCCAGCAGCCGGGGACAGCGACAAGAGACCCAGTACTTC.

This clonotype appeared a few times. This rearrangement joins TRBV7-8 to TRBJ2-2; 8 bases are a match to TRBD2. The CDR3 has 15 amino acids. V was clipped by 3 bases and J by 1 base; unmatched bases: 1. Germline assignment: CDR1 SGHVS and CDR2 FQNEAQ. CDR3 sequence: CASSFAGGNTGELFF. The CDR3 DNA follows: TGTGCCAGCAGCTTTGCGGGAGGGAACACCGGGGAGCTGTTTTTT.

This clonotype was seen a handful of times. The chain uses TRBV21-1 and TRBJ1-2. TRBV21-1 constitutes a pseudogene. CDR3 size: 18 residues. The CDR3 DNA follows: TGTGCCAGCAGCTGGGGAGGGACTCCGTTCCCTCCTTACTATGGCTACACCTTC. Its protein product is CASSWGGTPFPPYYGYTF.

At least ten counts were recorded for this clonotype. The genes are TRBV5-1 and TRBJ1-4; D call uncertain. V dropped 4 bases and J dropped 2 bases, with 15 bases sitting between them. Germline assignment: CDR1 SGHRS and CDR2 YFSETQ. The CDR3 loop spans 16 amino acids. CDR3 protein: CASSLRPGATNEKLFF. The CDR3, as DNA: TGCGCCAGCAGCCTCCGACCTGGAGCGACTAATGAAAAACTGTTTTTT.

The chain recombines TRBV7-6 with TRBJ1-2; no firm D call. V was pared by 1 base and J by 8 bases, with 17 bases between. Germline CDR1 and CDR2: SGHVS and FNYEAQ. The CDR3 length is 15 residues. This CDR3 reads CASSLGAGALEGYTF. The CDR3 nucleotides read TGTGCCAGCAGCTTAGGCGCAGGAGCTCTTGAAGGCTACACCTTC.

The V gene is TRBV6-5, the J gene TRBJ2-6; D gene uncertain. In germline, CDR1 is MNHEY, CDR2 SVGAGI. The length of the CDR3 is 15 residues. V was pared by 3 bases and J by 0 bases, with 6 bases between. DNA of the CDR3: TGTGCCAGCAGTTATGATAACTCTGGGGCCAACGTCCTGACTTTC. Translation gives CASSYDNSGANVLTF.

This clonotype was seen repeatedly, ten times or more. V is TRBV5-1 and J is TRBJ2-5; 7 positions agree with TRBD1. Germline CDR1 and CDR2: SGHRS and YFSETQ. This CDR3 contains 16 residues. V trimming: 4 bases; J trimming: 2 bases; junction bases outside the gene matches: 11. The CDR3 here is CASSTGTALGQETQYF. DNA for the CDR3: TGCGCCAGCAGCACCGGGACAGCCTTAGGACAAGAGACCCAGTACTTC. Full variable domain (remainder filled in from reference TRBV5-1 and TRBJ2-5): KAGVTQTPRYLIKTRGQQVTLSCSPISGHRSVSWYQQTPGQGLQFLFEYFSETQRNKGNFPGRFSGRQFSNSRSEMNVSTLELGDSALYLCASSTGTALGQETQYFGPGTRLLVL.

There are many counts of this clonotype. V usage is TRBV5-1 and J usage is TRBJ2-3, with 7 bases lining up with TRBD2. In germline, CDR1 is SGHRS, CDR2 YFSETQ. This CDR3 region has 15 residues. The ends lost 3 bases at V and 0 bases at J; junction bases unmatched: 4. The CDR3 protein is CASSSLGGSTDTQYF. The DNA of the CDR3 is TGCGCCAGCAGCTCTCTCGGGGGGAGCACAGATACGCAGTATTTT. The whole variable domain, remainder taken from reference TRBV5-1 and TRBJ2-3, is KAGVTQTPRYLIKTRGQQVTLSCSPISGHRSVSWYQQTPGQGLQFLFEYFSETQRNKGNFPGRFSGRQFSNSRSEMNVSTLELGDSALYLCASSSLGGSTDTQYFGPGTRLTVL.